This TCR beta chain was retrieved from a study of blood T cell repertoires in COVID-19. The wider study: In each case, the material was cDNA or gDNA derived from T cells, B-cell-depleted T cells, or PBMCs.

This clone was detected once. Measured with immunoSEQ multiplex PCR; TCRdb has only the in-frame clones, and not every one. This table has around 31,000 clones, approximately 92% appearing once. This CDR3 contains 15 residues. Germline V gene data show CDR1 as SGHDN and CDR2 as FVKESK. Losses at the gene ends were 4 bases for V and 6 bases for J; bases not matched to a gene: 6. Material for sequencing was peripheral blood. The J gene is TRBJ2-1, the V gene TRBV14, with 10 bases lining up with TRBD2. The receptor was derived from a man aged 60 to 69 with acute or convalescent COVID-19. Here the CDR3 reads CASSLLAGAINEQFF. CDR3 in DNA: TGTGCCAGCAGCCTGCTAGCGGGAGCTATCAATGAGCAGTTCTTC. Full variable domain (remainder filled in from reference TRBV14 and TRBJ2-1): EAGVTQFPSHSVIEKGQTVTLRCDPISGHDNLYWYRRVMGKEIKFLLHFVKESKQDESGMPNNRFLAERTGGTYSTLKVQPAELEDSGVYFCASSLLAGAINEQFFGPGTRLTVL.